This T cell receptor beta chain was sequenced for a study of control samples from healthy donors and cancer patients. The data were produced by immunoSEQ multiplex PCR, yet TCRdb's version contains in-frame clones alone and is incomplete. This sample yields 170,000 or so clones, of which around 89% are seen a single time; around 1.4% belongs to the top ten. Germline V gene data show CDR1 as LGHDT and CDR2 as YNNKEL (reference sequence). This CDR3 comprises 16 residues. Germline trimming cut 4 bases from V and 7 bases from J; bases unmatched to any gene: 11. The clonotype originates from a woman aged 50 to 60 in good health. This chain joins TRBV3-1 (or the pseudogene TRBV3-2) and TRBJ2-1; 9 nucleotides match TRBD2. Sequenced input: blood. CDR3 sequence: CASSRPVAGVINEQFF. In DNA form, the CDR3 reads TGTGCCAGCAGCCGACCAGTAGCGGGAGTCATAAATGAGCAGTTCTTC.